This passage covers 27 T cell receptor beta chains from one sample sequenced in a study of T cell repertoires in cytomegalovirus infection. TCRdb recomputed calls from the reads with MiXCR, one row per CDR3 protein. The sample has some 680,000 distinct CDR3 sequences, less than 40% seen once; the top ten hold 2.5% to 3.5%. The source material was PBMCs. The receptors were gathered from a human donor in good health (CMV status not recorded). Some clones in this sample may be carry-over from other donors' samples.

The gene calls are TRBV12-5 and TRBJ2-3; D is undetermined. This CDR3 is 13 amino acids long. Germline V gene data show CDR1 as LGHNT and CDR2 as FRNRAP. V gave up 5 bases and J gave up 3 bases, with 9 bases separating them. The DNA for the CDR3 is TGTGCTAGTGGTGGTGAGATTACAGATACGCAGTATTTT. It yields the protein CASGGEITDTQYF.

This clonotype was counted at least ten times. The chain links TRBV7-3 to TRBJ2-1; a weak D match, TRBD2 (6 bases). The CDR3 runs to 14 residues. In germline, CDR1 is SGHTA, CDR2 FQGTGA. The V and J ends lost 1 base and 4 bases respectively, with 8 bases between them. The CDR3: CASSLSGEYNEQFF. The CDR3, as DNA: TGTGCCAGCAGCTTAAGCGGGGAATACAATGAGCAGTTCTTC.

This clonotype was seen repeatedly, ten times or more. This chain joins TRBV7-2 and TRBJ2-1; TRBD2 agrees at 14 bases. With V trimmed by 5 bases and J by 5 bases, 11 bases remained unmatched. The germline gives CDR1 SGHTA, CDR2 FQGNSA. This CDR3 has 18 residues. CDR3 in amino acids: CASSKPRLAGGEHNEQFF. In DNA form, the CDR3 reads TGTGCCAGCAGCAAACCACGACTAGCGGGAGGGGAACACAATGAGCAGTTCTTC.

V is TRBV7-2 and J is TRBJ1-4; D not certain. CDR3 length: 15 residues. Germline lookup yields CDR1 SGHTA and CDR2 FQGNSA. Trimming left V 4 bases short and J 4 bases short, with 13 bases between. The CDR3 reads CASSSRRSFNEKLFF. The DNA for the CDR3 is TGTGCCAGCAGCTCCCGACGCTCCTTTAATGAAAAACTGTTTTTT.

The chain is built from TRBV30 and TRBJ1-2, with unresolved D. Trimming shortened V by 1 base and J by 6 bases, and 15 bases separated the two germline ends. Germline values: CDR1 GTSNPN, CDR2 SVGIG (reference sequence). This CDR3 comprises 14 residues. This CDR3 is CAWSDRPVLDGYTF. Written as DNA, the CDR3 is TGTGCCTGGAGTGACCGCCCCGTTCTCGATGGCTACACCTTC. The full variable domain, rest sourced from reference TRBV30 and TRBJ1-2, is SQTIHQWPATLVQPVGSPLSLECTVEGTSNPNLYWYRQAAGRGLQLLFYSVGIGQISSEVPQNLSASRPQDRQFILSSKKLLLSDSGFYLCAWSDRPVLDGYTFGSGTRLTVV.

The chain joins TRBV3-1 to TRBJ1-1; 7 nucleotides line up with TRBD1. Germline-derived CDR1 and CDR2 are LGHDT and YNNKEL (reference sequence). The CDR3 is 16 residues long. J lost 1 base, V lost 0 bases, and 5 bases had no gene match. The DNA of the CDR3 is TGTGCCAGCAGCCAAGACACAGGGGCGGCGAACACTGAAGCTTTCTTT. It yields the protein CASSQDTGAANTEAFF.

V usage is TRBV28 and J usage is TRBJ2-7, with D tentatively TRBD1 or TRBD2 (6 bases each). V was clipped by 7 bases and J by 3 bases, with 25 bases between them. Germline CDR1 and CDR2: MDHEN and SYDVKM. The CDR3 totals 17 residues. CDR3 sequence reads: CASTLGGMWEASYEQYF. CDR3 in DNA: TGTGCCAGCACCCTGGGGGGCATGTGGGAGGCCAGCTACGAGCAGTACTTC. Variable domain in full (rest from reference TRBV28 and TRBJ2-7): DVKVTQSSRYLVKRTGEKVFLECVQDMDHENMFWYRQDPGLGLRLIYFSYDVKMKEKGDIPEGYSVSREKKERFSLILESASTNQTSMYLCASTLGGMWEASYEQYFGPGTRLTVT.

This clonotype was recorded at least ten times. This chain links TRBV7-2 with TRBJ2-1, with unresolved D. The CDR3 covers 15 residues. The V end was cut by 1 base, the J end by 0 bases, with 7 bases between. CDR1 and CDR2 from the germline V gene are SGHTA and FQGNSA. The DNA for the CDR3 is TGTGCCAGCAGCTTAGTGTCCAGCTCCTACAATGAGCAGTTCTTC. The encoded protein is CASSLVSSSYNEQFF.

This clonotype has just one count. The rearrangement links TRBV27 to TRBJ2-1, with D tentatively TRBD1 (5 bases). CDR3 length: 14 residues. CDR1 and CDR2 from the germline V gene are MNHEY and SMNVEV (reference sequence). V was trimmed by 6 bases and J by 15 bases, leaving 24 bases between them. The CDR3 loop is CASSSMTYRIGLFF. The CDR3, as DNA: TGTGCCAGCAGCTCAATGACGTACAGGATCGGGCTGTTCTTC.

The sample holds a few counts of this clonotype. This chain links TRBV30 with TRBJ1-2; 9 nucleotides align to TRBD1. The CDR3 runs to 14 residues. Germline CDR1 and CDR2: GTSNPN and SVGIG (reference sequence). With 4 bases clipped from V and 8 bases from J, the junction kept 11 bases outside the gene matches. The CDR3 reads CAWITPTGGKGYTF. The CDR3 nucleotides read TGTGCCTGGATTACCCCGACAGGGGGAAAGGGCTACACCTTC.

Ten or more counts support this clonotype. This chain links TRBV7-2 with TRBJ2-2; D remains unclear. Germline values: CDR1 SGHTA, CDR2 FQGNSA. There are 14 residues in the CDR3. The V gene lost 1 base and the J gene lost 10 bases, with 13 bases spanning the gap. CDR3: CASSLGSTVPELFF. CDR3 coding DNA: TGTGCCAGCAGCTTAGGAAGTACGGTGCCGGAGCTGTTTTTT. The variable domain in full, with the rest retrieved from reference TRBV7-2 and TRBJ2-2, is GAGVSQSPSNKVTEKGKDVELRCDPISGHTALYWYRQSLGQGLEFLIYFQGNSAPDKSGLPSDRFSAERTGGSVSTLTIQRTQQEDSAVYLCASSLGSTVPELFFGEGSRLTVL.

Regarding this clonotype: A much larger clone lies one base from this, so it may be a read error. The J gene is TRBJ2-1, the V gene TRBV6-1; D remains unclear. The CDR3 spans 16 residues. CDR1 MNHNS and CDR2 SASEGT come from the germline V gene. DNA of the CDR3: TGTGCCAGCTGTGAAGTTGTTCCAGGCTCCTACAATGAGCAGTTCTTC. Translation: CASCEVVPGSYNEQFF.

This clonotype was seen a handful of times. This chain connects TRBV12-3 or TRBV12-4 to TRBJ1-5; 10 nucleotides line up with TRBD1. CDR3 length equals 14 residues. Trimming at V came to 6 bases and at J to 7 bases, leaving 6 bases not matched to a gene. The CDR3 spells CASRTGTGAQPQHF. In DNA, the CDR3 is TGTGCCAGCAGAACCGGGACAGGGGCCCAGCCCCAGCATTTT.

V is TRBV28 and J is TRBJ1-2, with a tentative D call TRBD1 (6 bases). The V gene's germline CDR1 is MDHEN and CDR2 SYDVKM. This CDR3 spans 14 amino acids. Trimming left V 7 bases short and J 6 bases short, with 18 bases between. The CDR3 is CASTTVGTTDGYTF. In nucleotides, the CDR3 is TGTGCCAGCACCACCGTCGGGACAACTGATGGCTACACCTTC.

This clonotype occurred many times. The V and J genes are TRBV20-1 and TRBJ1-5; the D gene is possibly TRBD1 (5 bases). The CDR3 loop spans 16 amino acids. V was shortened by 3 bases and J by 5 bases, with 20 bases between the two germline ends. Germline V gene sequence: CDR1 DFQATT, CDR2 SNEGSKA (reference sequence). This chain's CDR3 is CSASGGEGIGDQPQHF. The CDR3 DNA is TGCAGTGCTAGTGGGGGTGAAGGGATTGGCGATCAGCCCCAGCATTTT.

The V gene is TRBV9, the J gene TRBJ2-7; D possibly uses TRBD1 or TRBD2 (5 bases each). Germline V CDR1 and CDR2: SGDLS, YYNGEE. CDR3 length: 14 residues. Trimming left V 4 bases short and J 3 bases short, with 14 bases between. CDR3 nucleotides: TGTGCCAGCAGCTTTACGACAGAGGGCTACGAGCAGTACTTC. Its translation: CASSFTTEGYEQYF.

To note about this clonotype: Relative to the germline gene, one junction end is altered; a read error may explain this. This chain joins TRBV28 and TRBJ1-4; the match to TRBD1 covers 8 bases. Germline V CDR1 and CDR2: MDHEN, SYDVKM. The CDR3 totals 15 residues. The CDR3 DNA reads TGTGACAGCAGTGGAGTAGGACAGGGTGGTGAAAAACTGTTTTTT. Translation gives CDSSGVGQGGEKLFF. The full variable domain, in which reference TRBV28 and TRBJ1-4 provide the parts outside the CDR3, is DVKVTQSSRYLVKRTGEKVFLECVQDMDHENMFWYRQDPGLGLRLIYFSYDVKMKEKGDIPEGYSVSREKKERFSLILESASTNQTSMYLCDSSGVGQGGEKLFFGSGTQLSVL.

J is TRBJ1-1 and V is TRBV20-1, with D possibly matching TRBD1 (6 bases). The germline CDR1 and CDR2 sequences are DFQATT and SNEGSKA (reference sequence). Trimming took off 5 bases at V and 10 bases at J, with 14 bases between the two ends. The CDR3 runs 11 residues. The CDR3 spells CSALKTGRAFF. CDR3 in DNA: TGCAGTGCTTTGAAGACAGGCAGAGCTTTCTTT.

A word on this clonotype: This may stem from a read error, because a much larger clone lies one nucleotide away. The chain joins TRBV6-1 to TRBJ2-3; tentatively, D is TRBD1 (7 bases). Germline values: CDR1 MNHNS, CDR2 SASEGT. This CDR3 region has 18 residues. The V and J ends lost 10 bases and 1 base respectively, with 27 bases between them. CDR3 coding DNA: TGTGCCACCTCCCCTTGGTACAGGGGAGGACCAGGCACAGATACGCAGTATTTT. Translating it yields CATSPWYRGGPGTDTQYF.

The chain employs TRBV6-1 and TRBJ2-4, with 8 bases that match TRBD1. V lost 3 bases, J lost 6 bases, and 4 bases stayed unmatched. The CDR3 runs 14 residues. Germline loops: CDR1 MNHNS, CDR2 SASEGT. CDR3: CASSDGQGRNIQYF. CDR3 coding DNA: TGTGCCAGCAGTGATGGACAGGGTCGAAACATTCAGTACTTC.

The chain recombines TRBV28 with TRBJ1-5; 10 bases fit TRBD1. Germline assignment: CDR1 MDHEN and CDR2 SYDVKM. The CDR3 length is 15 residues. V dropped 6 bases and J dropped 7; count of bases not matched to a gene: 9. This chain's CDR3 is CASSRGDRGHQPQHF. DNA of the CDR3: TGTGCCAGCAGCCGAGGGGACAGGGGACACCAGCCCCAGCATTTT.

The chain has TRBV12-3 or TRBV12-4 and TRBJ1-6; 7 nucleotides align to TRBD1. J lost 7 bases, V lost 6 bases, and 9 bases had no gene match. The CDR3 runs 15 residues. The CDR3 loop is CASSSTGDSNSPLHF. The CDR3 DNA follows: TGTGCCAGCAGCTCCACAGGGGACTCCAATTCACCCCTCCACTTT.

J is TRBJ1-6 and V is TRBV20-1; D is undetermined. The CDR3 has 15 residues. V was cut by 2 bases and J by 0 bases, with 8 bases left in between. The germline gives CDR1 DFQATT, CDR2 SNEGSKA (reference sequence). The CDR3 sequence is CSARPTSSYNSPLHF. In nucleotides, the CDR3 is TGCAGTGCTAGACCCACCAGCTCCTATAATTCACCCCTCCACTTT.

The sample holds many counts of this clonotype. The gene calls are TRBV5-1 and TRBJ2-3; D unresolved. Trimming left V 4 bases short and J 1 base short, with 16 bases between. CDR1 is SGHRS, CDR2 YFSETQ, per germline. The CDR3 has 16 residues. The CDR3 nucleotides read TGCGCCAGCAGCCCGAGAGAAGGTAGTGGCACAGATACGCAGTATTTT. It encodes CASSPREGSGTDTQYF.

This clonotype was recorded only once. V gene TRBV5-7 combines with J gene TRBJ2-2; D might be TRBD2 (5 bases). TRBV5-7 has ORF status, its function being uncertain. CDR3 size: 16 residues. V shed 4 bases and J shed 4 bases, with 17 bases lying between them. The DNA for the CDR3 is TGTGCCAGCAGCCTCATATTACTAGGCAGCACCGGGGAGCTGTTTTTT. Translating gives CASSLILLGSTGELFF.

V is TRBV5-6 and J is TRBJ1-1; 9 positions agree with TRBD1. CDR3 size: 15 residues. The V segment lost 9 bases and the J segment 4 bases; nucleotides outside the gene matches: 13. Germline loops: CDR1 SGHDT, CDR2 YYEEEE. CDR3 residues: CATTAGQGRRTEAFF. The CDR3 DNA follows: TGTGCCACCACGGCGGGACAGGGACGACGCACTGAAGCTTTCTTT.

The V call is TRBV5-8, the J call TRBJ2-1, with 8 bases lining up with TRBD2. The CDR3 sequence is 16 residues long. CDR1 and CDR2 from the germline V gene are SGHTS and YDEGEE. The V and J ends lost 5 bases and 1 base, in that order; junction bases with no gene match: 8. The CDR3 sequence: CASRPPRGGSYNEQFF. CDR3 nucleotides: TGTGCCAGCAGACCCCCCCGGGGGGGGTCCTACAATGAGCAGTTCTTC. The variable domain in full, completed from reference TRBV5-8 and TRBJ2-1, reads EAGVTQSPTHLIKTRGQQATLRCSPISGHTSVYWYQQALGLGLQFLLWYDEGEERNRGNFPPRFSGRQFPNYSSELNVNALELEDSALYLCASRPPRGGSYNEQFFGPGTRLTVL.